This T cell receptor (beta chain) was retrieved from a study of early T cells in non-severe SARS-CoV-2 infection. Findings and limits, study-wide: Database matching using VDJdb favored anti-spike CD8 responses, with private and CD4 specificities left missing.

Unique molecular identifiers (one per individual cDNA molecule) were attached. TCRdb redid the calling of the 5' RACE reads with MiXCR, one entry per CDR3 protein. The table has about 50,000 distinct CDR3 sequences, 6% to 8% seen once. This clonotype was counted ten times or more. Its target is unknown. This CDR3 comprises 13 residues. CDR1 and CDR2 (germline): MGHDK, SYGVNS. The germline V and J ends were trimmed by 0 bases and 8 bases, with 10 bases remaining between them. This clonotype was obtained from an adult who was a healthcare worker with PCR-confirmed SARS-CoV-2 infection or an uninfected control (not recorded which). The rearrangement uses TRBV25-1 and TRBJ1-1; no firm D call. This specimen consisted of whole blood, obtained at baseline. The CDR3 sequence: CASSEYADGEAFF. The CDR3 DNA is TGTGCCAGCAGTGAATATGCAGACGGAGAAGCTTTCTTT.